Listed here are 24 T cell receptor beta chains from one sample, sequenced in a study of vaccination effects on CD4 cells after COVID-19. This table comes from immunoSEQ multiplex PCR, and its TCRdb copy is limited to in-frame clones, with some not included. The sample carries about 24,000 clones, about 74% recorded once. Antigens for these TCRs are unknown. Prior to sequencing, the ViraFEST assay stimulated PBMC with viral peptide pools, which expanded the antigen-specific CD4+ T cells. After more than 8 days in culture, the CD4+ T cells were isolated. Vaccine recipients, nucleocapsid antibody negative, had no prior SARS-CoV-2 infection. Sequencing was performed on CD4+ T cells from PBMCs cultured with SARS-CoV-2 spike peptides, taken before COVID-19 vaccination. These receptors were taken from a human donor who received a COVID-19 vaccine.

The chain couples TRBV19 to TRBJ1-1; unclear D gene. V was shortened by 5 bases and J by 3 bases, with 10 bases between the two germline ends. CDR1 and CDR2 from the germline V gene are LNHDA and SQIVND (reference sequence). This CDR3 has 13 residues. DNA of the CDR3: TGTGCCAGTAGTGTTAAAGGAGACACTGAAGCTTTCTTT. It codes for CASSVKGDTEAFF.

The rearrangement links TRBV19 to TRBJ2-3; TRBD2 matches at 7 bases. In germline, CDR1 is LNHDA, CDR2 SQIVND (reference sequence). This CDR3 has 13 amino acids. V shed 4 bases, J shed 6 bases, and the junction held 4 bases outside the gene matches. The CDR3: CASSRGGYDTQYF. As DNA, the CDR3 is TGTGCCAGTAGTAGGGGGGGGTATGATACGCAGTATTTT.

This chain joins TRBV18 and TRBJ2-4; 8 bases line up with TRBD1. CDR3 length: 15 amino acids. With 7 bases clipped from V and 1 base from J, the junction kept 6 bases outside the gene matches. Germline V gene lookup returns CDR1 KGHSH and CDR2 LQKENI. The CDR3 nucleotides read TGTGCCAGCTTCAGGGGGCTGAGGGCCAAAAACATTCAGTACTTC. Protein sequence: CASFRGLRAKNIQYF.

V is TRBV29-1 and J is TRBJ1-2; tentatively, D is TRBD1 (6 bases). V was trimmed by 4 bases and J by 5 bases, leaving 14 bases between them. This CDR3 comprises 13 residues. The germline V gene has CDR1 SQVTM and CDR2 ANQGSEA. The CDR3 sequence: CSVGQGRGYGYTF. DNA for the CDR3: TGCAGCGTTGGTCAGGGGCGCGGGTATGGCTACACCTTC. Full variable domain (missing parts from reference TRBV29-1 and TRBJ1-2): SAVISQKPSRDICQRGTSLTIQCQVDSQVTMMFWYRQQPGQSLTLIATANQGSEATYESGFVIDKFPISRPNLTFSTLTVSNMSPEDSSIYLCSVGQGRGYGYTFGSGTRLTVV.

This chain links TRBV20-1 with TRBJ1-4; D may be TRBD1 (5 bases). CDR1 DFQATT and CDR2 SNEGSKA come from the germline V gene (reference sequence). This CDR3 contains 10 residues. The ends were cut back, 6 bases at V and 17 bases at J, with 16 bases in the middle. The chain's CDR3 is CSARDSSDFF. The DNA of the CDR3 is TGCAGTGCCCGAGACAGCAGCGATTTTTTT.

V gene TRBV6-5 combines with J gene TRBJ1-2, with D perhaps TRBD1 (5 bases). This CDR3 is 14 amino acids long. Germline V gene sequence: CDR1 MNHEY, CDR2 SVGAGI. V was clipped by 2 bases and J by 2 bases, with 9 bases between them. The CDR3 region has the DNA TGTGCCAGCAGTTACGGGGCGGAGAACTATGGCTACACCTTC. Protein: CASSYGAENYGYTF.

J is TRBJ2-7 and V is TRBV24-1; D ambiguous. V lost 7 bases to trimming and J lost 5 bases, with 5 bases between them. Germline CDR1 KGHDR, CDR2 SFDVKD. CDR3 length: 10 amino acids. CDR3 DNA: TGTGCCACCAGAGGTCACGAGCAGTACTTC. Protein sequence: CATRGHEQYF.

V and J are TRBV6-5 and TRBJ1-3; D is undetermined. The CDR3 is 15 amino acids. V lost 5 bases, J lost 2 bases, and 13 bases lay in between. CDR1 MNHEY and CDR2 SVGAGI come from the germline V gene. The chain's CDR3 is CASSTPGLAGNTIYF. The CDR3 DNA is TGTGCCAGCAGTACCCCAGGACTGGCTGGAAACACCATATATTTT.

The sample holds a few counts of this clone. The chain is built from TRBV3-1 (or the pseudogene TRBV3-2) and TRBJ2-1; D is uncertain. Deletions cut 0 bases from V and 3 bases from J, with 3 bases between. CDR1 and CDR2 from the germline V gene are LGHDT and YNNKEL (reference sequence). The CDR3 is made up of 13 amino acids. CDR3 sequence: CASSQEDYNEQFF. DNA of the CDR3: TGTGCCAGCAGCCAAGAGGACTACAATGAGCAGTTCTTC.

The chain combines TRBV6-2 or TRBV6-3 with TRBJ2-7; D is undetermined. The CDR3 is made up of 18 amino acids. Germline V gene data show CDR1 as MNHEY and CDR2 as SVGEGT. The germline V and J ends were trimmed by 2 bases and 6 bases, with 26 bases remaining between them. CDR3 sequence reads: CASSYMSDAQKLHGEQYF. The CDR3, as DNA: TGTGCCAGCAGTTACATGTCAGACGCCCAAAAACTCCACGGCGAGCAGTACTTC.

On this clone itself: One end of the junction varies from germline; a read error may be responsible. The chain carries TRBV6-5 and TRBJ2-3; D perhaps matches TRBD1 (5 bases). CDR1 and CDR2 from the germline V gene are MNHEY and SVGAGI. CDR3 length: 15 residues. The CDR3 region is CASSYRLDGADTQYF. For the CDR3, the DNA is TGTGCCAGCAGTTACCGACTTGATGGGGCAGATACACAGTATTTT.

CDR3 nucleotides: TGTGCCAGTAGTCCCCGAAGCAGGGGCGCAGGAGATACGCAGTATTTT. This encodes CASSPRSRGAGDTQYF. This rearrangement joins TRBV19 to TRBJ2-3, with D perhaps matching TRBD1 (6 bases). V shed 5 bases and J shed 5 bases, with 20 bases lying between them. Germline CDR1 LNHDA, CDR2 SQIVND (reference sequence). This CDR3 contains 16 residues.

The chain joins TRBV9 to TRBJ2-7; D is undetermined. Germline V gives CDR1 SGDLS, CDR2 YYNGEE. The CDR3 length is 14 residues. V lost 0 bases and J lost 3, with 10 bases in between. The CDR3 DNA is TGTGCCAGCAGCGTAGAGGTGACGGGCTACGAGCAGTACTTC. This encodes CASSVEVTGYEQYF. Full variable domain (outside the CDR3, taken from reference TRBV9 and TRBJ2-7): DSGVTQTPKHLITATGQRVTLRCSPRSGDLSVYWYQQSLDQGLQFLIQYYNGEERAKGNILERFSAQQFPDLHSELNLSSLELGDSALYFCASSVEVTGYEQYFGPGTRLTVT.

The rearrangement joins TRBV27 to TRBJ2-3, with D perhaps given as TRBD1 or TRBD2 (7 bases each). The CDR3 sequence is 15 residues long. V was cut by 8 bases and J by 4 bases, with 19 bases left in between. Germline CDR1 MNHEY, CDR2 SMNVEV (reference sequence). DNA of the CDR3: TGTGCCAGCCGTCAGGGGGAGGGAGGGCCAGATACGCAGTATTTT. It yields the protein CASRQGEGGPDTQYF.

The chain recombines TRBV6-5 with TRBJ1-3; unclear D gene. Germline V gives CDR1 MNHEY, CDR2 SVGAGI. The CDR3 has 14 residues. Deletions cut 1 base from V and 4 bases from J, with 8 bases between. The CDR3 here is CASSYFSGGNTIYF. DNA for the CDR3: TGTGCCAGCAGTTACTTTTCCGGAGGAAACACCATATATTTT.

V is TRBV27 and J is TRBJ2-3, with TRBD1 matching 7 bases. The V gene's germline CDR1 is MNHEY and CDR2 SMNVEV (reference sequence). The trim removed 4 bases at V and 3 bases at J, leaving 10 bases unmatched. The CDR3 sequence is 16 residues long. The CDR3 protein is CASSYVGGSRTDTQYF. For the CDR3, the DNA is TGTGCCAGCAGTTATGTAGGGGGCAGTAGAACAGATACGCAGTATTTT.

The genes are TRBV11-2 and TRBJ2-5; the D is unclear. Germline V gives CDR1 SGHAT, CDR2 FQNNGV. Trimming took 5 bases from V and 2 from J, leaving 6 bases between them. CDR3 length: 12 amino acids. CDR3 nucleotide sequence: TGTGCCAGCAGCGGAAGTCAAGAGACCCAGTACTTC. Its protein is CASSGSQETQYF.

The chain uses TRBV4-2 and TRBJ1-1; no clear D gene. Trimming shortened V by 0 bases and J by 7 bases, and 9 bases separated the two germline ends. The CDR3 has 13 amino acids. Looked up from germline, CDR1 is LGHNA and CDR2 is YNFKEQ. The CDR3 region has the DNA TGTGCCAGCAGCCAAGATTTGGTGAATGAAGCTTTCTTT. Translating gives CASSQDLVNEAFF.

CDR3 sequence (DNA): TGTGCCAGCAGTGTTGGGGCCAACGTCCTGACTTTC. Amino acid sequence: CASSVGANVLTF. The genes are TRBV2 and TRBJ2-6; D unclear. The ends were cut back, 4 bases at V and 3 bases at J, with 1 base in the middle. This CDR3 is built from 12 residues. From germline, CDR1 is SNHLY and CDR2 FYNNEI.

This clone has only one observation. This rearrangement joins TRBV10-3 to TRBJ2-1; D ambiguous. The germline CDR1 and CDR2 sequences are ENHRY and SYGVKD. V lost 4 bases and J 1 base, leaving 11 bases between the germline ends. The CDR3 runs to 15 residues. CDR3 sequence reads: CAISGVASSYNEQFF. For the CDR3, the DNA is TGTGCCATCAGTGGGGTTGCTAGTTCCTACAATGAGCAGTTCTTC.

The CDR3 sequence: CASSLAGEGLAGLSTDTQYF. The DNA for the CDR3 is TGTGCCAGCAGCTTAGCCGGGGAGGGGTTAGCGGGTCTTAGCACAGATACGCAGTATTTT. The chain combines TRBV7-8 with TRBJ2-3; 7 nucleotides match TRBD2. V trimming: 0 bases; J trimming: 0 bases; junction bases outside the gene matches: 15. The CDR3 spans 20 residues. Germline CDR1 reads SGHVS; CDR2 reads FQNEAQ.

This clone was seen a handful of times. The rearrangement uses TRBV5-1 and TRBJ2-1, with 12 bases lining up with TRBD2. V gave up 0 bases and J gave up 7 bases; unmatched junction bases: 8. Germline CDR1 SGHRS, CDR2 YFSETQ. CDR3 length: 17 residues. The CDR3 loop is CASSLERLAGVWNEQFF. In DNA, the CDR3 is TGCGCCAGCAGCTTGGAGCGACTAGCGGGAGTGTGGAATGAGCAGTTCTTC.

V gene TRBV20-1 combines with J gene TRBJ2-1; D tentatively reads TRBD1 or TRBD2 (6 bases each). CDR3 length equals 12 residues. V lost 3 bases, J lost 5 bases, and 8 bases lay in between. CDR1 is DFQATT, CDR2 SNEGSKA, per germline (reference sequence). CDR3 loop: CSASRGDNEQFF. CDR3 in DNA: TGCAGTGCTAGTAGGGGGGACAATGAGCAGTTCTTC.

The DNA for the CDR3 is TGTGCCAGCAGTTTAGTGGACAGCGGCAATCAGCCCCAGCATTTT. Encoded protein: CASSLVDSGNQPQHF. This sequence joins TRBV28 and TRBJ1-5, with D maybe TRBD1 (6 bases). The length of the CDR3 is 15 residues. Trimming took off 2 bases at V and 2 bases at J, with 10 bases between the two ends. Germline V gene sequence: CDR1 MDHEN, CDR2 SYDVKM.